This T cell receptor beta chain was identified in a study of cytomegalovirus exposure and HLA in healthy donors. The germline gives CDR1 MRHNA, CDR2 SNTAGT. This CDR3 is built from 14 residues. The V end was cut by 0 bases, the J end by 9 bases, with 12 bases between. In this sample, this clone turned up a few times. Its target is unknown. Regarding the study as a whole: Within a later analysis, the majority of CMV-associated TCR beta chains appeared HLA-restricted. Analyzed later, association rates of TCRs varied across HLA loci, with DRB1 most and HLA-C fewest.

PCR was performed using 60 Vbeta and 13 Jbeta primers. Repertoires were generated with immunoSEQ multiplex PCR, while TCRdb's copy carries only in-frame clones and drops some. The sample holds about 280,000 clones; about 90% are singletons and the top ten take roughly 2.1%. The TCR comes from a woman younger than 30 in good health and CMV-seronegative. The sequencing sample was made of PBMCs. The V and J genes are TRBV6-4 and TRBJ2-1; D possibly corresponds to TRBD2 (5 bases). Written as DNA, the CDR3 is TGTGCCAGCAGTGACTCGGGAGAGTCGCGTGAGCAGTTCTTC. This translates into CASSDSGESREQFF.